The sequence of this TCR beta chain was determined in a study of shared clonotypes between healthy human individuals (dated by TCRdb to 2018 to 2020). About the investigation overall: The cohort included three men and a couple of women between 18 and 49 years of age. Libraries were prepared and TCR repertoires were sequenced by different laboratories using diverse techniques, in order to increase sequencing depth and limit assay-specific biases. The study deeply sequenced blood TCR repertoires of five healthy adults to estimate repertoire size and the extent of clonotype sharing between individuals. Per donor, three plates each were used for CD4 naive and CD4 memory, two for CD8 naive, and one for CD8 memory. Leukapheresis yielded between about 0.85 and 10 billion PBMCs per donor. Points the paper makes about the study in general: Pairwise subsampling led to the expectation that sequencing depth would affect the degree of clonotype sharing among donors. Compared with non-shared clonotypes, clonotypes shared by all four sorted-subset donors had higher generation probabilities. Incomplete sequencing was indicated by rarefaction of sorted-subset datasets, despite the large sequencing depth. When four donors were compared, the shared fraction of clonotypes was about 5.4% for naive CD4, 3.5% to 4% for naive CD8, 2.3% for memory CD4, and around 0.37% for memory CD8. Sampling was restricted to blood, and TCR repertoires in tissues likely differ from the TCR repertoires found in blood. Naive subsets generally had larger estimated clonotype richness than memory subsets. Because the study included only a small number of donors, the genetic and exposure-history diversity represented was limited.

CD8 naive samples consisted of CD45RO-negative cells that were positively selected for CCR7, yielding a CD45RA+CCR7+ population without TemRA cells. Healthy HIV-negative adults with no recently reported acute infections or vaccinations were included as donors. Only Caucasian adults living in Nashville, Tennessee, USA were represented among the donors. Blood was obtained by leukapheresis, after which PBMCs were separated by Ficoll-Histopaque density gradient centrifugation and cryopreserved in liquid nitrogen vapor phase. Analytical flow cytometry was used to check the purity and quantity of every magnetically sorted T cell population. Genomic DNA was isolated from every sorted fraction and measured by UV absorbance on a Nanodrop 2000c. The CDR3 measures 14 amino acids from cysteine to phenylalanine. This entry keeps only the CDR3 DNA: 42 bases, framed from base 1. The V end gives up 1 base and the J end 1 base, leaving 0 bases in the junction not matched to a gene. The germline V gene (reference sequence) provides CDR1 LNHDA and CDR2 SQIVND.

TCR CDR3 regions were amplified from genomic DNA by multiplex PCR using the deep immunoSEQ assay. Extracted genomic DNA from each cell subset was distributed evenly across all wells of several immunoSEQ 96-well plates, and each plate was treated as a replicate. Each replicate PCR for sorted subsets received about 210 ng genomic DNA, equal to about 30,000 T cell genomes. The purified libraries were quantified using a Qubit 3.0 fluorometer, sized with a Bioanalyzer 2100, and then quantified again using the KAPA Library Quantification kit. A separate single-read 150-cycle Illumina NextSeq 550 flow cell was used to sequence each immunoSEQ 96-well plate. As for the authors' bioinformatics: Because only junctional sequences without quality scores were contained in the immunoSEQ output, filtering matching that applied to full-length reads could not be performed. To assign V/J genes and CDR3, sequences were annotated against IMGT germline references using PyIR, a Python wrapper for IgBLAST v1.9. Reads were removed for weak V/J assignments (E-value above 1e-6), missing CDR3, stop codons, out-of-frame junctions, or ambiguous translated residues. V3J clonotypes were defined as sequences sharing the same inferred V gene, J gene, and CDR3 amino acid sequence. Percentage overlap between repertoires was calculated by dividing the number of shared unique clonotypes by the size of the smaller repertoire. RTK rarefaction, the Chao1 estimator, and Recon v2.1 estimates of unobserved clonotypes were used to assess repertoire richness. For all TCRbeta clonotypes obtained by the gDNA method from several donors, generation probabilities were computed with OLGA. TCRdb re-hosts the immuneACCESS table, in-frame sequences only. Its copies lack some clones; in the studies checked, an unresolved V gene accounts for under half of them, and the cause for the rest is not known. From that table come the V and J calls and clone size; the DNA was used to work out D and trimming. The sample contains around 2,100,000 clones, about 95% of them found a single time. Of the sample, 1.2% is held by the ten largest clones.

The sample holds one count of this clone. Its target antigen remains unknown. Base qualities were left out, and no much larger clone turns up one base away. This chain joins TRBV19 to TRBJ2-5; TRBD1 fits 7 bases in the junction. This TCR was recovered from a young man in good health. Sequencing was performed on naive CD8+ T cells sorted from blood. The cell subset or site label, read with the paper, signifies: CD45RA+CCR7+. The CDR3 is CASSIGQGQETQYF. The bases are TGTGCCAGTAGTATAGGACAGGGCCAAGAGACCCAGTACTTC.